This T cell receptor (beta chain) was identified in a study of shared clonotypes between healthy human individuals. Study-level information: A donor's plate count was three for CD4 naive and three for CD4 memory; CD8 naive had two and CD8 memory one.

Overall study findings and caveats: Sharing across four donors was highest in naive CD4 (roughly 5%) and lowest in memory CD8 (roughly 0.4%).

A word on this clone: Its antigen is unknown.

Everyone who donated was a Caucasian adult who lived in Nashville, Tennessee. The study separated CD4+ cells into CD45RA+ naive and CD45RA-negative memory subsets. The CDR3 is made up of 13 amino acids. From germline, CDR1 is LNHDA and CDR2 SQIVND (reference sequence). V shed 2 bases and J shed 5 bases, with 9 bases lying between them. Only in-frame clones appear in the TCRdb table, and some are missing; sequencing was by immunoSEQ multiplex PCR. Among some 1,100,000 clones listed, roughly 74% were seen once. This rearrangement joins TRBV19 to TRBJ1-1; D possibly corresponds to TRBD1 (6 bases). This sequence originates from a man younger than 35 in good health. Some clones in this sample may be carry-over from other donors' samples. Source material: memory CD4+ T cells from PBMCs. Subset reported: CD45RA-negative fraction. The CDR3 DNA is TGTGCCAGTAGTATATGGGGGCAAACTGAAGCTTTCTTT. Amino acids: CASSIWGQTEAFF.